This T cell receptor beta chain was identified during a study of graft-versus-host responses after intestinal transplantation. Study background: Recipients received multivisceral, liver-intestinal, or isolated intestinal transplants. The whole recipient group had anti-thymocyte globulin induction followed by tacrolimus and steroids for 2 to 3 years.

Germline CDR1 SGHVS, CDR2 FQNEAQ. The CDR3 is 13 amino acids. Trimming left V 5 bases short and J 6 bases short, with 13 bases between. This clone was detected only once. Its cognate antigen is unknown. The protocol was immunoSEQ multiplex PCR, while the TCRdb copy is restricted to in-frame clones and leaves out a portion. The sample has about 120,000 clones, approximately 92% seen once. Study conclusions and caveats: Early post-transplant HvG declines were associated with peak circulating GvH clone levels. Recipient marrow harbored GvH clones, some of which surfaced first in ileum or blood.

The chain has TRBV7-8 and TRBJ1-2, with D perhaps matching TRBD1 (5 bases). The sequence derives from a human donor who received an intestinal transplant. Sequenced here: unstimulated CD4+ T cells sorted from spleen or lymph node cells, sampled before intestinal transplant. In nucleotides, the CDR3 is TGTGCCAGCAGCCCCGGGAGGGGTCATGGCTACACCTTC. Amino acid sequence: CASSPGRGHGYTF.